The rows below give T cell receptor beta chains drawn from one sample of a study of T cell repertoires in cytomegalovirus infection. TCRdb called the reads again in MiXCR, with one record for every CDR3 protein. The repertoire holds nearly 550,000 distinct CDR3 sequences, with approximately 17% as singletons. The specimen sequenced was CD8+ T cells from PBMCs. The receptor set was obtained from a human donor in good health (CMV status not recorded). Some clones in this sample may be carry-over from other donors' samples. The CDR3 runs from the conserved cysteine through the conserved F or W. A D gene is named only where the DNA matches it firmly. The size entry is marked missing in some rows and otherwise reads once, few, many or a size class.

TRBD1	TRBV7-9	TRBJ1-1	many	TGTGCCAGCAGCTCCGGGGACAGGGGAAACTCTGAAGCTTTCTTT	CASSSGDRGNSEAFF
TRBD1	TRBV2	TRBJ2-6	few	TGTGCCAGCAGAGATGGGACAGGGTGGAGCTCTGGGGCCAACGTCCTGACTTTC	CASRDGTGWSSGANVLTF
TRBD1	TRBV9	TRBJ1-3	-	TGTGCCAGCACCCCCCAGGGGGCAGGTGGAAACACCATATATTTT	CASTPQGAGGNTIYF
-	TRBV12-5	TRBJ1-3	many	TGTGCTAGTACCCTACCTCCTAGACCGGCGGGAAACACCATATATTTT	CASTLPPRPAGNTIYF
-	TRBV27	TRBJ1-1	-	TGTGCCAGCTCTCCCCTTCGGGACGGTGGTACTGAAGCTTTCTTT	CASSPLRDGGTEAFF
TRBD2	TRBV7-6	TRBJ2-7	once	TGTGCAAGCAGCTTACTAGCGGTAGACGACGAGCAGTACTTC	CASSLLAVDDEQYF
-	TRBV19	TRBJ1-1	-	TGTGCCAGTAGTATAGTGCTGGTTGGGGAGGGGAACACTGAAGCTTTCTTT	CASSIVLVGEGNTEAFF
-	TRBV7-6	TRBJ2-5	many	TGTGCCAGCAGCTTAAGAAGCAGGGGGGGACAGGCCTTTCAAGAGACCCAGTACTTC	CASSLRSRGGQAFQETQYF
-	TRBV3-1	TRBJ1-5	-	TGTGCCAGCAGCCCGGACAGTGGGAGCAATCAGCCCCAGCATTTT	CASSPDSGSNQPQHF
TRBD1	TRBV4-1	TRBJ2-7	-	TGCGCCAGCAGCCAGACGACAGGGACCTCCTACGAGCAGTACTTC	CASSQTTGTSYEQYF
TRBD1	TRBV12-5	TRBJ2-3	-	TGTGCTAGTGGCCGGGACAGGGGGCTTAGGAAAAGCACAGATACGCAGTATTTT	CASGRDRGLRKSTDTQYF
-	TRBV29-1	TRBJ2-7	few	TGCAGCGTTGAATTCAGGGTAGGCTCCTACGAGCAGTACTTC	CSVEFRVGSYEQYF
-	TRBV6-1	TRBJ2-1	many	TGTGCCAGCAGTGAAGCGCTTCTGCTGACTAGCTACAATGAGCAGTTCTTC	CASSEALLLTSYNEQFF
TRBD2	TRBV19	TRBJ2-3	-	TGTGCCAGTAGTATCCCCCGCGCTAGCGGGAAGGCAGATACGCAGTATTTT	CASSIPRASGKADTQYF
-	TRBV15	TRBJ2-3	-	TGTGCCACCAGCAGAGATGCGACAGATACGCAGTATTTT	CATSRDATDTQYF
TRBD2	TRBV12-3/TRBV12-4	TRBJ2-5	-	TGTGCCAGCAGTTTAATTGGTCCAGCGGGGGATGAGACCCAGTACTTC	CASSLIGPAGDETQYF
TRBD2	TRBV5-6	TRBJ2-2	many	TGTGCCAGCAGCTTCGGGACTAGCGAGAACACCGGGGAGCTGTTTTTT	CASSFGTSENTGELFF
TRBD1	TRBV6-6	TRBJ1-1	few	TGTGCCAGCAGACAGACAGGGACCTCACTCGAAGCTTTCTTT	CASRQTGTSLEAFF
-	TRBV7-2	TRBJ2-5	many	TGTGCCAGCAGCTCCGCCCGGGTCCAAGAGACCCAGTACTTC	CASSSARVQETQYF
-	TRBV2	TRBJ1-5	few	TGTGCCAGCAGTGAATTATGGGGATCTGGAAATCAGCCCCAGCATTTT	CASSELWGSGNQPQHF
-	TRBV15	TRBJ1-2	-	TGTGCCACCAGCCAGGACTACGGATCGGGGGCTAATGGCTACACCTTC	CATSQDYGSGANGYTF
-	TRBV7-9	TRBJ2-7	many	TGTGCCAGCAGCCCTCAGGGAGCCGGGGACTACGAGCAGTACTTC	CASSPQGAGDYEQYF
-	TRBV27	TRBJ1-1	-	TGTGCCAGCAACCCTCGCCGGACCGCTGGGGCGAACACTGAAGCTTTCTTT	CASNPRRTAGANTEAFF
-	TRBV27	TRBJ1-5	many	TGTGCCAGCCGCAGTTACGATCAGCCCCAGCATTTT	CASRSYDQPQHF
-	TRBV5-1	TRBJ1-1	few	TGCGCCAGCAGCTTGAAGGGGGTAGACACTGAAGCTTTCTTT	CASSLKGVDTEAFF
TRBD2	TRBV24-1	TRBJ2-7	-	TGTGCCACCAGTGACCCCCTAGCGGGGAAGAACGAGCAGTACTTC	CATSDPLAGKNEQYF
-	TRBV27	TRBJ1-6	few	TGTGCCAGCGGCCGGGGAGGAATTAATTCACCCCTCCACTTT	CASGRGGINSPLHF
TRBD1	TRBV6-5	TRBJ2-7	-	TGTGCCAGCACCCTAGGACAGGGGGCGCGTGAGCAGTACTTC	CASTLGQGAREQYF
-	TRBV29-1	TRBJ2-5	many	TGCAGCGTTGCTGGGATCGGAGAGACCCAGTACTTC	CSVAGIGETQYF
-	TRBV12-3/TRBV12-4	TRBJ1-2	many	TGTGCCAGCAGTGCCGGGATCGCGGAGGGCTACACCTTC	CASSAGIAEGYTF
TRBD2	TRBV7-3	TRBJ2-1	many	TGTGCCAGCAGCTTAGTACCAGCGGGGAACTCCTACAATGAGCAGTTCTTC	CASSLVPAGNSYNEQFF
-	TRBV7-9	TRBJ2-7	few	TGTGCCAGCAGCATAGACCCCTACGAGCAGTACTTC	CASSIDPYEQYF
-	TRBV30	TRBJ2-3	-	TGTGCTCTCCGGGGGCATACGCAGTATTTT	CALRGHTQYF
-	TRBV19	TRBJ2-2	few	TGTGCCAGTAGTTTTTCGGACGGCCTACTAACCGGGGAGCTGTTTTTT	CASSFSDGLLTGELFF
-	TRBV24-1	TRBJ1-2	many	TGTGCCACCAGTGATGGACGGAACTATGGCTACACCTTC	CATSDGRNYGYTF
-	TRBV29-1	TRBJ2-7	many	TGCAGCGTTGAAGATCGCCAGCGACAGGAGCAGTACTTC	CSVEDRQRQEQYF
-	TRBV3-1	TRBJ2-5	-	TGTGCCAGCAGCCAAGATGGGTGGGGGGGCGAGCGGGAAGAGACCCAGTACTTC	CASSQDGWGGEREETQYF
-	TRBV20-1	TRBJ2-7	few	TGCAGTGCTAGAGATAGGGACGGATTATACGAGCAGTACTTC	CSARDRDGLYEQYF
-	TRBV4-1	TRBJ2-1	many	TGCGCCAGCAGCCAGGGCTGGGCCTCCTACAATGAGCAGTTCTTC	CASSQGWASYNEQFF
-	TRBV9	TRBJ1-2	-	TGTGCCAGCAGCGTAGCTACTTTACTTGGACCTTCGTCAAGGGTTGGCTACACCTTC	CASSVATLLGPSSRVGYTF
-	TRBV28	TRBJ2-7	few	TGTGCCAGCACCCCAATGGGGGTTGGGGACGGGACCTACGAGCAGTACTTC	CASTPMGVGDGTYEQYF
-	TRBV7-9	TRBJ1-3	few	TGTGCCAGCAGCTTAGATCGGATGAGCTCTGGAAACACCATATATTTT	CASSLDRMSSGNTIYF
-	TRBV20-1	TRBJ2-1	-	TGCAGTGCGGGGGCGGAAGGGGACGAGCAGTTCTTC	CSAGAEGDEQFF
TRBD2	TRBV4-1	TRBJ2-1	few	TGCGCCAGCAGCCAACGCTCCGGGGCAGCGGGAGGTAATGAGCAGTTCTTC	CASSQRSGAAGGNEQFF
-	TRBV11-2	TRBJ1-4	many	TGTGCCAGCAGCTTAGAAGCCTCAACTAATGAAAAACTGTTTTTT	CASSLEASTNEKLFF
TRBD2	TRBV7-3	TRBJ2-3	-	TGTGCCAGCAGCTTATCGCGGGAGGGCACAGATACGCAGTATTTT	CASSLSREGTDTQYF
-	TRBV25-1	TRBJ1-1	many	TGTGCCAGCAGTGCAGGGAACAGAATGAACACTGAAGCTTTCTTT	CASSAGNRMNTEAFF
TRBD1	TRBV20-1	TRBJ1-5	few	TGCAGTGCTAGAGATGGGGTAGACAGGGGAATCGATCAGCCCCAGCATTTT	CSARDGVDRGIDQPQHF
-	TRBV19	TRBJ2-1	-	TGTGCCAGTAGTATTCAGCACCAGGGGTTCAACAATGAGCAGTTCTTC	CASSIQHQGFNNEQFF
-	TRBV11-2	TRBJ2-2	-	TGTGCCAGCAGACCCGGGACGGGAAACACCGGGGAGCTGTTTTTT	CASRPGTGNTGELFF
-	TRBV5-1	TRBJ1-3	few	TGCGCCAGCAGCTTGGTAGGGGCTCTGGGAAACACCATATATTTT	CASSLVGALGNTIYF
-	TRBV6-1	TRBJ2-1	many	TGTGCCAGCAGTTTGTCAGGGAACAATGAGCAGTTCTTC	CASSLSGNNEQFF
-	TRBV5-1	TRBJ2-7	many	TGCGCCAGCAGTCCTACCGGGACGGCCCCTGACGAGCAGTACTTC	CASSPTGTAPDEQYF